The 22 T cell receptor beta chains in this list originate from one sample, sequenced in a study of CD8+CD57+ T cells in acquired aplastic anemia. Genomic DNA templated the TCR beta VDJ and CDR3 profiling. TCRdb fed the reads into MiXCR, producing one record per CDR3 protein. The sample includes 150,000 to 200,000 distinct CDR3 sequences, roughly half seen only once; the top ten take about 1.7%. All sequencing subjects had displayed CD8+CD57+ cell expansion on flow cytometry. The specimen was sorted CD4+, CD8+, or CD8+CD57+ T cells (not recorded which) from PBMCs. These receptors came from a human donor with aplastic anemia.

The chain carries TRBV10-1 and TRBJ2-5; 8 bases align to TRBD1. The V segment lost 7 bases and the J segment 5 bases; nucleotides outside the gene matches: 12. The CDR3 runs 15 residues. Germline loops: CDR1 WNHNN, CDR2 SYGVQD (reference sequence). The CDR3 is CASIEDRGSSETQYF. CDR3 bases: TGCGCCAGCATTGAAGACAGGGGATCGTCTGAGACCCAGTACTTC.

Many counts were recorded for this clonotype. The rearrangement joins TRBV7-2 to TRBJ1-6; D gene uncertain. Trimming shortened V by 1 base and J by 10 bases, and 14 bases separated the two germline ends. CDR3 length: 15 amino acids. Germline V gives CDR1 SGHTA, CDR2 FQGNSA. The CDR3 loop reads CASSLVGGVGSPLHF. The CDR3, as DNA: TGTGCCAGCAGCTTAGTGGGCGGTGTCGGGTCACCCCTCCACTTT.

As for this clonotype: Relative to the germline gene, one junction end is altered; a read error may explain this. The genes are TRBV24-1 and TRBJ2-2; the match to TRBD1 covers 7 bases. The CDR3 spans 14 residues. The germline CDR1 and CDR2 sequences are KGHDR and SFDVKD. CDR3 sequence: CATSEGQYTGERFF. DNA for the CDR3: TGTGCCACCAGTGAGGGACAGTACACCGGGGAGCGGTTTTTT.

This clonotype was recorded a few times. The gene calls are TRBV18 and TRBJ2-1; D is possibly TRBD1 (5 bases). The CDR3 is 12 residues long. V lost 6 bases, J lost 4 bases, and 7 bases lay in between. Germline V lookup: CDR1 KGHSH, CDR2 LQKENI. The CDR3 is CASSQGYNEQFF. The DNA for the CDR3 is TGTGCCAGCTCCCAGGGTTACAATGAGCAGTTCTTC.

As to this clonotype: Given a much more abundant clone one base away, this may be a read error. V usage is TRBV18 and J usage is TRBJ2-7; weak D call: TRBD2 (6 bases). This CDR3 spans 15 amino acids. Germline CDR1 and CDR2: KGHSH and LQKENI. The V end lost 6 bases, the J end lost 2 bases, and 17 bases lay between the germline ends. Here the CDR3 DNA reads TGTGCCAGCTCCCGTATCGGGGGTGACGCCTACGAGCAGTACTTC. This sequence encodes CASSRIGGDAYEQYF.

This chain connects TRBV20-1 to TRBJ1-5; D not certain. The CDR3 extends over 12 amino acids. Germline CDR1 is DFQATT and CDR2 is SNEGSKA (reference sequence). Between the trimmed V and J ends, which lost 1 base and 5 bases, there was a span of 6 bases. CDR3 protein: CSARVQDQPQHF. The DNA of the CDR3 is TGCAGTGCTAGAGTTCAGGATCAGCCCCAGCATTTT.

This clonotype occurred many times. The gene calls are TRBV7-8 and TRBJ2-7; TRBD1 might be the D (5 bases). This CDR3 is built from 14 residues. V was cut by 3 bases and J by 0 bases, with 9 bases left in between. CDR1 is SGHVS and CDR2 is FQNEAQ in the germline V gene. CDR3: CASSFDSPSYEQYF. In nucleotides, the CDR3 is TGTGCCAGCAGCTTCGACAGTCCCTCCTACGAGCAGTACTTC.

The gene calls are TRBV5-1 and TRBJ2-1; possible D gene TRBD2, 6 bases. This CDR3 has 16 residues. V lost 3 bases, J lost 3 bases, and 16 bases lay in between. Germline V gene data show CDR1 as SGHRS and CDR2 as YFSETQ. The CDR3 loop is CASSSDEAGLYNEQFF. CDR3 coding DNA: TGCGCCAGCAGCTCCGATGAAGCGGGCCTCTACAATGAGCAGTTCTTC.

This clonotype was seen repeatedly, ten times or more. J is TRBJ2-2 and V is TRBV5-1; 7 bases are shared with TRBD1. This CDR3 comprises 15 residues. Trimming took 4 bases from V and 2 from J; bases not matched to a gene: 5. The germline CDR1 and CDR2 sequences are SGHRS and YFSETQ. This chain's CDR3 is CASSLGTVNTGELFF. The CDR3 coding sequence is TGCGCCAGCAGCCTTGGGACAGTTAACACCGGGGAGCTGTTTTTT.

The chain's CDR3 is CSARDIAQGVDEAFF. In DNA form, the CDR3 reads TGCAGTGCTAGAGATATTGCCCAGGGGGTTGACGAAGCTTTCTTT. The gene calls are TRBV20-1 and TRBJ1-1; 7 positions match TRBD1. Trimming cost V 0 bases and J 8 bases; bases outside gene matches: 12. CDR1 and CDR2 (germline): DFQATT, SNEGSKA (reference sequence). CDR3 size: 15 residues.

The J gene is TRBJ2-7, the V gene TRBV30; 11 bases map to TRBD2. Looked up from germline, CDR1 is GTSNPN and CDR2 is SVGIG (reference sequence). J gave up 7 bases and V 5 bases, and 7 bases lay outside the gene matches. The CDR3 runs 13 residues. The CDR3 nucleotides are TGTGCCTGGGGTTACGCTAGCGGGGGGGAGCAGTACTTC. It encodes CAWGYASGGEQYF.

The table lists this clonotype with many counts. The V and J genes are TRBV20-1 and TRBJ1-2, with 7 bases fitting TRBD1. Per the germline V gene, CDR1 is DFQATT and CDR2 is SNEGSKA (reference sequence). This CDR3 comprises 16 residues. The trim removed 2 bases at V and 4 bases at J, leaving 13 bases unmatched. In DNA form, the CDR3 reads TGCAGTGCTAGACTTACGGACAGGTCGTTGGTCTATGGCTACACCTTC. As protein: CSARLTDRSLVYGYTF.

This chain joins TRBV2 and TRBJ1-5, with D maybe TRBD1 (5 bases). CDR1 is SNHLY, CDR2 FYNNEI, per germline. The V end lost 7 bases, the J end lost 4 bases, and 11 bases lay between the germline ends. This CDR3 is 13 amino acids long. The CDR3 DNA is TGTGCCAGCAACCAGGGTCGGAATCAGCCCCAGCATTTT. Protein: CASNQGRNQPQHF.

This clonotype turned up a few times. CDR3 sequence: CASSAPGHSNTEAFF. The CDR3 DNA sequence: TGTGCCAGCAGTGCGCCGGGACATTCGAACACTGAAGCTTTCTTT. The V gene is TRBV25-1, the J gene TRBJ1-1; D might be TRBD1 (6 bases). This CDR3 is 15 amino acids long. The V gene's germline CDR1 is MGHDK and CDR2 SYGVNS. V lost 4 bases and J 1 base, leaving 13 bases between the germline ends.

This sequence joins TRBV11-1 and TRBJ2-1; TRBD1 or TRBD2 may be the D gene (6 bases each). Looked up from germline, CDR1 is SGHAT and CDR2 is FQDESV (reference sequence). V was trimmed by 5 bases and J by 9 bases, leaving 20 bases between them. The CDR3 is 15 residues long. The CDR3 sequence: CASSPMGDGGREQFF. Here the CDR3 DNA reads TGTGCCAGCAGCCCCATGGGAGATGGGGGGCGTGAGCAGTTCTTC.

The chain combines TRBV2 with TRBJ2-2; no clear D gene. CDR1 is SNHLY, CDR2 FYNNEI, per germline. The CDR3 spans 13 residues. The V end was cut by 5 bases, the J end by 6 bases, with 10 bases between. In DNA, the CDR3 is TGTGCCAGCAGTCAGGACGGTCCCGGGGAGCTGTTTTTT. Protein product: CASSQDGPGELFF.

Of note for this clonotype: A much bigger clone sits one base away, suggesting this may be a read error. CDR3 amino acids: CASSQDRLSTEAFF. As DNA, the CDR3 is TGTGCCAGCAGCCAAGATCGACTGAGCACTGAAGCTTTCTTT. This rearrangement joins TRBV3-1 to TRBJ1-1; D is undetermined. Trimming took off 0 bases at V and 4 bases at J, with 9 bases between the two ends. Germline V lookup: CDR1 LGHDT, CDR2 YNNKEL (reference sequence). CDR3 length: 14 residues. The whole variable domain, filled in from reference TRBV3-1 and TRBJ1-1, reads DTAVSQTPKYLVTQMGNDKSIKCEQNLGHDTMYWYKQDSKKFLKIMFSYNNKELIINETVPNRFSPKSPDKAHLNLHINSLELGDSAVYFCASSQDRLSTEAFFGQGTRLTVV.

In this sample, this clonotype turned up a few times. A clone one base away is much larger, so this may be a read error. The genes are TRBV10-3 and TRBJ2-7; a weak D match, TRBD1 (6 bases). V was cut by 11 bases and J by 1 base, with 12 bases left in between. The CDR3 contains 12 residues. CDR1 ENHRY and CDR2 SYGVKD come from the germline V gene. Written as DNA, the CDR3 is TGTGCCGCCCGGACAGTTTCCTACGAGCAGTACTTC. The encoded protein is CAARTVSYEQYF.

This clonotype was seen ten or more times. This chain links TRBV5-6 with TRBJ2-3; D unclear. V lost 2 bases, J lost 2 bases, and 0 bases lay in between. Looked up from germline, CDR1 is SGHDT and CDR2 is YYEEEE. CDR3 length: 11 residues. CDR3 sequence: CASSFTDTQYF. CDR3 coding DNA: TGTGCCAGCAGCTTCACAGATACGCAGTATTTT. Complete variable domain (other parts from reference TRBV5-6 and TRBJ2-3): DAGVTQSPTHLIKTRGQQVTLRCSPKSGHDTVSWYQQALGQGPQFIFQYYEEEERQRGNFPDRFSGHQFPNYSSELNVNALLLGDSALYLCASSFTDTQYFGPGTRLTVL.

The rearrangement joins TRBV7-9 to TRBJ2-7, with 8 positions matching TRBD2. Germline V gene data show CDR1 as SEHNR and CDR2 as FQNEAQ (reference sequence). V trimming: 5 bases; J trimming: 0 bases; junction bases outside the gene matches: 3. The CDR3 runs 14 residues. CDR3 residues: CASSPGTSSYEQYF. The CDR3 nucleotides read TGTGCCAGCAGCCCCGGGACTAGCTCCTACGAGCAGTACTTC.

This clonotype was recorded at least ten times. The chain employs TRBV5-1 and TRBJ2-3, with 7 nucleotides matching TRBD1. The CDR3 runs to 15 residues. In germline, CDR1 is SGHRS, CDR2 YFSETQ. J was trimmed by 1 base and V by 2 bases; bases with no gene match: 4. CDR3 protein: CASSFTGDRTDTQYF. The CDR3 DNA reads as TGCGCCAGCAGCTTTACAGGGGACCGCACAGATACGCAGTATTTT.

The J gene is TRBJ1-6, the V gene TRBV5-6; a weak D match, TRBD1 (5 bases). Trimming cost V 0 bases and J 12 bases, with 10 bases left between them. The CDR3 spans 13 residues. Germline CDR1 is SGHDT and CDR2 is YYEEEE. The CDR3 loop is CASSLGGQGPLHF. The CDR3 nucleotides read TGTGCCAGCAGCTTGGGTGGGCAGGGACCCCTCCACTTT.